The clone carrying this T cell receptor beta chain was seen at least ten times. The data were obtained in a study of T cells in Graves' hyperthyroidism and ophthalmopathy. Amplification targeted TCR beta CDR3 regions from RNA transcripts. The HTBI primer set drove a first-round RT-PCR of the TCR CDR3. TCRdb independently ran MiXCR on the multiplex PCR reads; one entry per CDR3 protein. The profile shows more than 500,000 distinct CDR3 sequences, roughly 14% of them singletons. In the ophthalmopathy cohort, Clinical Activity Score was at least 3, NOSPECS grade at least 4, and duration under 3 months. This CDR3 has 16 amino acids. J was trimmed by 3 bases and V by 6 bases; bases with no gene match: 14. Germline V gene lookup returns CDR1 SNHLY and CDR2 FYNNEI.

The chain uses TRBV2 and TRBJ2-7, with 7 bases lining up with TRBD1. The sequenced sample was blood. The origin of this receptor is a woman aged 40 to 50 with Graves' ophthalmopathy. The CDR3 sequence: CASREPGQDGIYEQYF. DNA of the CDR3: TGTGCCAGCAGAGAACCCGGACAGGATGGCATCTACGAGCAGTACTTC.